This T cell receptor beta chain is drawn from a study of the immune and genomic landscape of osteosarcoma (TCRdb year 2020). For context, the study as a whole: The overall cohort included a few dozen pediatric and adult patients with high-grade osteosarcoma, and the median age at diagnosis was roughly 25 years (range about 5-90). A couple of samples from the same tumor site were contributed by each of three patients. The goal of the study was to explain why immune checkpoint inhibitors have shown limited clinical activity in osteosarcoma. To characterize the osteosarcoma immunogenomic landscape, the TCR sequencing results were combined with transcriptome, protein array and immunostaining data. In the overall cohort, 55% to 65% of patients were male, and localized disease at diagnosis was presented by around 77% of patients. The cohort was enriched for poor-risk disease, with 73% to 80% showing unfavorable pathologic response to standard therapy and approximately 67% deceased. The study profiled osteosarcoma specimens with whole genome, RNA and T-cell receptor sequencing plus immunohistochemistry and reverse phase protein arrays to define immunogenic potential. Overall results and qualifications from the work: Higher TCR productive clonality was observed in the immune-hot C3 cluster than in the cold C1 cluster, although TCR productive clonality remained low overall. Overall, productive TCR clonality was low, with a mean of 0.09 and a maximum of 0.3, which suggests limited clonal expansion of T cells. Matched blood was collected from only a couple of patients, alongside the frozen tumor specimens. Rather than matched normal tissue, external data from normal skin and healthy peripheral blood provided the clonality benchmarks. Sample size was not determined by any statistical method, because osteosarcoma is rare and all possible samples were collected. In five cases, the repertoire was dominated by a single hyperexpanded clone, and fewer than 100 T-cell clonotypes were detected in all five cases.

Relative to germline, V is 0 bases shorter and J is 0 bases shorter, with 7 bases between their ends. Its CDR3 holds 15 amino acids, cysteine through phenylalanine. Only CDR3 DNA remains: 45 bases, in frame from the first base. According to the germline V gene, CDR1 reads SGHRS and CDR2 reads YFSETQ. By share, this clone ranks as large (0.1 to 1%). Its antigen is still unknown. It has no much larger one-base neighbor in the sample; base qualities were not kept. The ImmunoSEQ Assay (Adaptive Biotechnologies) was used to immunosequence the CDR3 regions of the TCR beta chain. As for the original processing: The ImmunoSEQ Analyzer platform was used to export TCRB rearrangements, read counts, read proportions and gene usage. T-cell clonality was calculated from productive rearrangements as 1 minus Pielou's evenness. In the clonal space homeostasis analysis, clonotypes were binned as rare, small, medium, large or hyperexpanded (0.01 to 1 of the repertoire). TCR productive clonality was compared across immune clusters C1, C2 and C3 using the Wilcoxon rank sum test. The immuneACCESS repertoire file appears here via TCRdb, limited to in-frame rearrangements. These files lack a portion of the clones; in checked studies, under half of the deficit traces to unresolved V genes, and the cause of the others is not known. Clone size and the V and J calls come from that table; the DNA yielded D and trimming. The sample yields fewer than 6,000 clones; about 80% were counted once. The top ten constitute 6% to 7% of the sample.

Post-treatment primary, local recurrence and metastasis tumors from poor-prognosis patients were used as specimens. Here the chain combines TRBV5-1 and TRBJ1-3, with no D gene named confidently. Material: osteosarcoma tumor tissue from the lung. This sequence was found in a human donor with osteosarcoma. The CDR3 has the sequence CASSLDRLSGNTIYF. The sequence in DNA is TGCGCCAGCAGCTTGGACCGTCTCTCTGGAAACACCATATATTTT.